This entry lists 25 T cell receptor beta chains sequenced from one sample in a study of T cell changes during pregnancy in multiple sclerosis (dated by TCRdb to about 2019). Library prep was done by the immunoSEQ multiplex PCR assay. TCRdb carries this immuneACCESS record with in-frame sequences only. Its versions omit some clonotypes, under half of them owing to an unresolved V gene in the studies checked, with the rest unexplained. This sample lists about 72,000 clones; around nine tenths were detected once. The top ten clones comprise around 1.6% of the sample. Sequenced material: peripheral blood, taken in the first trimester of pregnancy. The source of these receptors is a female donor in good health, enrolled as a control in a pregnancy study.

The chain is built from TRBV5-1 and TRBJ1-2; 8 bases are shared with TRBD1. Germline V gene lookup returns CDR1 SGHRS and CDR2 YFSETQ. The V and J ends lost 0 bases and 3 bases, in that order; junction bases with no gene match: 7. The CDR3 runs to 16 residues. This chain's CDR3 is CASSLVAQGAYYGYTF. CDR3 in DNA: TGCGCCAGCAGCTTGGTCGCTCAGGGGGCGTACTATGGCTACACCTTC.

This rearrangement joins TRBV19 to TRBJ1-5, with D unresolved. The germline CDR1 and CDR2 sequences are LNHDA and SQIVND (reference sequence). CDR3 length: 13 residues. Between the trimmed V and J ends, which lost 6 bases and 8 bases, there was a span of 14 bases. CDR3: CASRGDVGEPQHF. In DNA, the CDR3 is TGTGCCAGTAGGGGAGATGTGGGAGAGCCCCAGCATTTT. Looking up the rest from reference TRBV19 and TRBJ1-5 gives the full variable domain: DGGITQSPKYLFRKEGQNVTLSCEQNLNHDAMYWYRQDPGQGLRLIYYSQIVNDFQKGDIAEGYSVSREKKESFPLTVTSAQKNPTAFYLCASRGDVGEPQHFGDGTRLSIL.

The chain has TRBV29-1 and TRBJ2-7; TRBD1 matches at 7 bases. Germline CDR1 SQVTM, CDR2 ANQGSEA. V trimming: 8 bases; J trimming: 0 bases; junction bases outside the gene matches: 13. This CDR3 is 15 amino acids long. The CDR3 reads CSSPTVWTGSYEQYF. DNA for the CDR3: TGCAGCTCTCCCACCGTTTGGACAGGCTCCTACGAGCAGTACTTC.

V usage is TRBV6-1 and J usage is TRBJ2-7; tentatively, D is TRBD1 (6 bases). The CDR3 is 12 amino acids. Germline CDR1 and CDR2: MNHNS and SASEGT. Trimming shortened V by 6 bases and J by 6 bases, and 12 bases separated the two germline ends. CDR3 sequence (DNA): TGTGCCAGCAGCTCAGGGGTAACCGAGCAGTACTTC. Translated: CASSSGVTEQYF.

This clone has just a few counts. The chain links TRBV18 to TRBJ1-4; no reliable D call. The CDR3 is 13 residues long. The germline gives CDR1 KGHSH, CDR2 LQKENI. Trimming shortened V by 8 bases and J by 2 bases, and 9 bases separated the two germline ends. Written as DNA, the CDR3 is TGTGCCAGCCGCCGCGGGACTAATGAAAAACTGTTTTTT. Amino acids: CASRRGTNEKLFF.

The chain carries TRBV2 and TRBJ2-5; 8 positions match TRBD2. The last part of the DNA fits TRBJ2-7 better; the J call may be wrong. Germline V lookup: CDR1 SNHLY, CDR2 FYNNEI. The CDR3 spans 15 residues. The CDR3 coding sequence is TGTGCCAGCAGCCACGGGGGGGGTGGCCCCTACGAGCAGTACTTC. Amino acids: CASSHGGGGPYEQYF.

This chain joins TRBV4-1 and TRBJ1-5; D might be TRBD1 (5 bases). The V end lost 4 bases, the J end lost 7 bases, and 17 bases lay between the germline ends. Germline lookup yields CDR1 MGHRA and CDR2 YSYEKL. The CDR3 covers 15 residues. The CDR3 DNA follows: TGCGCCAGCAGCCTAACACAGGCATCAGGGCAGCCCCAGCATTTT. Amino acids: CASSLTQASGQPQHF.

This rearrangement joins TRBV28 to TRBJ2-1; perhaps TRBD2 as D (5 bases). V was trimmed by 3 bases and J by 7 bases, leaving 7 bases between them. This CDR3 spans 12 amino acids. Per germline, CDR1 MDHEN and CDR2 SYDVKM. The CDR3 sequence: CASSLRLNEQFF. CDR3 in DNA: TGTGCCAGCAGTTTGCGACTAAATGAGCAGTTCTTC.

The genes are TRBV6-1 and TRBJ2-6; D is perhaps TRBD2 (6 bases). Germline assignment: CDR1 MNHNS and CDR2 SASEGT. CDR3 length: 15 amino acids. Trimming took 1 base from V and 4 from J, leaving 8 bases between them. The CDR3 DNA sequence: TGTGCCAGCAGTGAAGGGGAGGCGGGGGCCAACGTCCTGACTTTC. Translation gives CASSEGEAGANVLTF.

This sequence joins TRBV2 and TRBJ2-5; 7 positions match TRBD1. J lost 4 bases, V lost 7 bases, and 12 bases had no gene match. CDR3 size: 15 residues. CDR1 is SNHLY and CDR2 is FYNNEI in the germline V gene. The CDR3 sequence: CASTPLGAGGETQYF. The CDR3 region has the DNA TGTGCCAGCACCCCCCTTGGGGCAGGGGGAGAGACCCAGTACTTC.

The V call is TRBV5-1, the J call TRBJ2-3, with D possibly matching TRBD1 (6 bases). This CDR3 has 16 amino acids. Germline V gene lookup returns CDR1 SGHRS and CDR2 YFSETQ. The V end lost 4 bases, the J end lost 6 bases, and 21 bases lay between the germline ends. As DNA, the CDR3 is TGCGCCAGCAGCCCCTGGACAGCCTCTACCGGGGATACGCAGTATTTT. It translates to CASSPWTASTGDTQYF.

This clone was recorded a few times. One end of the junction varies from germline; a read error may be responsible. The chain recombines TRBV29-1 with TRBJ2-1, with D perhaps matching TRBD2 (5 bases). The CDR3 is 11 residues long. Germline V gene sequence: CDR1 SQVTM, CDR2 ANQGSEA. CDR3 amino acids: CSVEDFPDYLF. CDR3 DNA: TGCAGCGTTGAAGACTTTCCTGACTATCTCTTC.

The rearrangement uses TRBV29-1 and TRBJ2-3, with a tentative D call TRBD1 (6 bases). The CDR3 is 13 residues long. Germline values: CDR1 SQVTM, CDR2 ANQGSEA. The V end lost 4 bases, the J end lost 1 base, and 9 bases lay between the germline ends. The CDR3, as DNA: TGCAGCGTTGTGGGGGCTGGCACAGATACGCAGTATTTT. This codes for CSVVGAGTDTQYF.

The chain combines TRBV27 with TRBJ2-1; TRBD2 matches at 9 bases. The trim removed 5 bases at V and 8 bases at J, leaving 16 bases unmatched. There are 17 residues in the CDR3. Germline V CDR1 and CDR2: MNHEY, SMNVEV (reference sequence). Written as DNA, the CDR3 is TGTGCCAGCAGTCAAAATCAAGTTGTAGCGGGAGACTATGAGCAGTTCTTC. It is translated as CASSQNQVVAGDYEQFF.

V is TRBV5-4 and J is TRBJ1-2; 12 nucleotides align to TRBD1. Germline trimming cut 5 bases from V and 8 bases from J; bases unmatched to any gene: 10. The CDR3 has 15 residues. Germline V lookup: CDR1 SGHNT, CDR2 YYREEE (reference sequence). CDR3 protein: CASSRPGTGGRGYTF. The CDR3 coding sequence is TGTGCCAGCAGTCGTCCCGGGACAGGGGGCCGGGGCTACACCTTC. The entire variable domain, with the rest obtained from reference TRBV5-4 and TRBJ1-2, is as follows: ETGVTQSPTHLIKTRGQQVTLRCSSQSGHNTVSWYQQALGQGPQFIFQYYREEENGRGNFPPRFSGLQFPNYSSELNVNALELDDSALYLCASSRPGTGGRGYTFGSGTRLTVV.

This chain connects TRBV18 to TRBJ1-2; no reliable D call. The V gene's germline CDR1 is KGHSH and CDR2 LQKENI. V was clipped by 2 bases and J by 6 bases, with 10 bases between them. The CDR3 length is 13 residues. The CDR3: CASSPREINGYTF. CDR3 bases: TGTGCCAGCTCACCAAGGGAGATAAATGGCTACACCTTC. The variable domain in full, completed from reference TRBV18 and TRBJ1-2, reads NAGVMQNPRHLVRRRGQEARLRCSPMKGHSHVYWYRQLPEEGLKFMVYLQKENIIDESGMPKERFSAEFPKEGPSILRIQQVVRGDSAAYFCASSPREINGYTFGSGTRLTVV.

V gene TRBV25-1 combines with J gene TRBJ2-2, with TRBD2 as a possible D gene (7 bases). Per the germline V gene, CDR1 is MGHDK and CDR2 is SYGVNS. V was pared by 0 bases and J by 3 bases, with 11 bases between. The CDR3 sequence is 16 residues long. The CDR3 nucleotides read TGTGCCAGCAGTGAATATCGGGGGGCGGACACCGGGGAGCTGTTTTTT. It codes for CASSEYRGADTGELFF.

The table lists this clone with a count of one. Germline and junction disagree at one end, which may indicate a read error. This sequence joins TRBV19 and TRBJ2-7; D is perhaps TRBD2 (7 bases). The CDR3 has 17 amino acids. CDR1 and CDR2 (germline): LNHDA, SQIVND (reference sequence). The CDR3 nucleotides read TGTGCCAGTAGCATAGACCTGGAATCCGCGGGGGCGGACGAGCAGTACTTC. This sequence encodes CASSIDLESAGADEQYF.

This clone turned up a few times. The rearrangement links TRBV2 to TRBJ1-1; 7 nucleotides match TRBD1. This CDR3 is 14 amino acids long. Germline loops: CDR1 SNHLY, CDR2 FYNNEI. V lost 6 bases, J lost 0 bases, and 4 bases stayed unmatched. CDR3 amino acids: CASSRGTMNTEAFF. The DNA of the CDR3 is TGTGCCAGCAGCAGGGGGACGATGAACACTGAAGCTTTCTTT.

The CDR3 nucleotides are TGTGCCTGGAGGAGACGCGTTCGAGGAGAGACCCAGTACTTC. This translates into CAWRRRVRGETQYF. The gene calls are TRBV30 and TRBJ2-5; D unclear. V lost 3 bases and J lost 4, with 15 bases in between. This CDR3 has 14 residues. From germline, CDR1 is GTSNPN and CDR2 SVGIG (reference sequence).

The rearrangement links TRBV18 to TRBJ2-7; a possible D gene is TRBD2 (6 bases). V shed 5 bases and J shed 5 bases, with 16 bases lying between them. The V gene's germline CDR1 is KGHSH and CDR2 LQKENI. The CDR3 contains 14 residues. The chain's CDR3 is CASSAAGKRDEQYF. The CDR3 DNA is TGTGCCAGCTCAGCAGCAGGGAAGCGGGACGAGCAGTACTTC. The variable domain in full, completed from reference TRBV18 and TRBJ2-7, reads NAGVMQNPRHLVRRRGQEARLRCSPMKGHSHVYWYRQLPEEGLKFMVYLQKENIIDESGMPKERFSAEFPKEGPSILRIQQVVRGDSAAYFCASSAAGKRDEQYFGPGTRLTVT.

This chain connects TRBV4-1 to TRBJ1-3, with D possibly TRBD1 on 6 matching bases. In germline, CDR1 is MGHRA, CDR2 YSYEKL. Trimming cost V 3 bases and J 4 bases, with 16 bases left between them. The CDR3 has 16 amino acids. For the CDR3, the DNA is TGCGCCAGCAGCCATCCTGGGGGGGCCGGCGGAAACACCATATATTTT. Residues: CASSHPGGAGGNTIYF.

The chain combines TRBV7-2 with TRBJ1-2, with D tentatively TRBD1 (5 bases). Germline-derived CDR1 and CDR2 are SGHTA and FQGNSA. The V gene lost 3 bases and the J gene lost 6 bases, with 11 bases spanning the gap. This CDR3 comprises 13 residues. The CDR3 nucleotides are TGTGCCAGCAGCTTGTCCCAGGGCAATGGCTACACCTTC. This encodes CASSLSQGNGYTF.

This clone came up once. The V and J genes are TRBV25-1 and TRBJ2-7; TRBD1 matches 10 bases. The length of the CDR3 is 15 residues. Germline assignment: CDR1 MGHDK and CDR2 SYGVNS. J was trimmed by 3 bases and V by 5 bases; bases with no gene match: 7. The CDR3 coding sequence is TGTGCCAGCAGTCAACCCGGGACAGGGGACTACGAGCAGTACTTC. It encodes CASSQPGTGDYEQYF.

The chain joins TRBV20-1 to TRBJ2-1; TRBD1 is a possible D gene (5 bases). The CDR3 spans 11 residues. V lost 3 bases to trimming and J lost 7 bases, with 7 bases between them. Germline lookup yields CDR1 DFQATT and CDR2 SNEGSKA (reference sequence). CDR3 loop: CSARKGNEQFF. The DNA of the CDR3 is TGCAGTGCTAGGAAGGGGAATGAGCAGTTCTTC.